This T cell receptor (beta chain) was identified in a study of T cell repertoires in cytomegalovirus infection. Across the study: Recently identified HLA-C-restricted and well-studied HLA-B-restricted CMV epitopes were used. Public signatures in TCR beta pointed to CMV infection and matching HLA type.

A word on this clonotype: Its antigen is not identified.

Broader study findings: The study found HLA-C-restricted CMV-specific TCR beta clonotypes dominating the ex vivo response. The cumulative frequency of public TCR beta families distinguished individuals who carried CMV together with the relevant HLA.

One entry per CDR3 protein results from TCRdb running MiXCR on the reads. The data show some 71,000 distinct CDR3 sequences, about 29% seen once. Sequenced material: CD8+ T cells from cultured PBMCs, taken from culture after CMV antigen stimulation. The clonotype originates from a human donor in good health (CMV status not recorded). Some clones in this sample may be carry-over from other donors' samples.

The CDR3 DNA reads as TGCAGCGTTATAGCGGGTGGGTACGAGCAGTACTTC. It is translated as CSVIAGGYEQYF. The rearrangement uses TRBV29-1 and TRBJ2-7; 7 bases line up with TRBD2. The CDR3 is 12 residues long. The germline CDR1 and CDR2 sequences are SQVTM and ANQGSEA. The junction had 5 bases not matched to a gene; V was cut back by 5 bases and J by 4 bases.